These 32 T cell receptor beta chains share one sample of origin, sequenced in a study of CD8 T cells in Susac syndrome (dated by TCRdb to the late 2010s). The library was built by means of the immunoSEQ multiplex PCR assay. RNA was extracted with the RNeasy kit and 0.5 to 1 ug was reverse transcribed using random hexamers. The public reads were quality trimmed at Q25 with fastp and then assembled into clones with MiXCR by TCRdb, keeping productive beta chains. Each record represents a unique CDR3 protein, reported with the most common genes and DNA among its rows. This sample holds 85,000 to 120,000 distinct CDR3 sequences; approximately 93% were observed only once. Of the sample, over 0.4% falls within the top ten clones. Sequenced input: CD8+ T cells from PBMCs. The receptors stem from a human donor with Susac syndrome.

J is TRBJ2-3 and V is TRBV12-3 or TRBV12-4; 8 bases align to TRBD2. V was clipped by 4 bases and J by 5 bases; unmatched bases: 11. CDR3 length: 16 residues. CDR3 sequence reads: CASSYFGGGSGDTQYF. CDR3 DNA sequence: TGTGCCAGCAGTTATTTCGGCGGGGGGTCCGGAGATACGCAGTATTTT.

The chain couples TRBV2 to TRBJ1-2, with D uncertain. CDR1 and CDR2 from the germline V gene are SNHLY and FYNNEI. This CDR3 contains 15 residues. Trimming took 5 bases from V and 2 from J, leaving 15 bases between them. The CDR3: CASSPENGRNYGYTF. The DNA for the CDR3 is TGTGCCAGCAGTCCCGAGAATGGTCGGAACTATGGCTACACCTTC.

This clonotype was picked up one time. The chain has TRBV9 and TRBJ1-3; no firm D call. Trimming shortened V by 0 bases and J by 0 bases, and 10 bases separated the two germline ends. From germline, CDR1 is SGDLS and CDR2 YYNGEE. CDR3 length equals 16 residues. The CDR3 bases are TGTGCCAGCAGCGTAGATCGCGGACCCTCTGGAAACACCATATATTTT. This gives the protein CASSVDRGPSGNTIYF.

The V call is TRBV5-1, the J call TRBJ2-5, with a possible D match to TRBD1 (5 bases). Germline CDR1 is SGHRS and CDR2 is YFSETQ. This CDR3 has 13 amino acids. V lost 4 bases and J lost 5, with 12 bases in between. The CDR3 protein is CASSRQPDETQYF. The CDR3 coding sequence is TGCGCCAGCAGCCGACAGCCGGATGAGACCCAGTACTTC.

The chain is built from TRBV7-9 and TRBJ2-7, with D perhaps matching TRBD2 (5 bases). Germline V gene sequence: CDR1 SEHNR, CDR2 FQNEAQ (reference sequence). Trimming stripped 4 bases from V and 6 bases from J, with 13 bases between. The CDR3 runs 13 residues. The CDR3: CASSSGAVFEQYF. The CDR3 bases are TGTGCCAGCAGCTCCGGAGCGGTATTCGAGCAGTACTTC. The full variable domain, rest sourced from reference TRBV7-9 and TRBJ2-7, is DTGVSQNPRHKITKRGQNVTFRCDPISEHNRLYWYRQTLGQGPEFLTYFQNEAQLEKSRLLSDRFSAERPKGSFSTLEIQRTEQGDSAMYLCASSSGAVFEQYFGPGTRLTVT.

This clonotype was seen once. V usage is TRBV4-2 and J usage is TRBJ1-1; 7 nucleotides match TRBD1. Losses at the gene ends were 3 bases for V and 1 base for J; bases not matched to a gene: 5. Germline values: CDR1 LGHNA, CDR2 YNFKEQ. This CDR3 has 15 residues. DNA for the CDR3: TGTGCCAGCAGCCAGTCCAGGGGGGGGAACACTGAAGCTTTCTTT. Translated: CASSQSRGGNTEAFF.

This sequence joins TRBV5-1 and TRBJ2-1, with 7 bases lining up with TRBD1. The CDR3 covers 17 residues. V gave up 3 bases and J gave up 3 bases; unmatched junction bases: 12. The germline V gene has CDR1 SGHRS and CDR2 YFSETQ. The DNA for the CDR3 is TGCGCCAGCAGCTGGGCCCTCAAGGGGGCTTACTACAATGAGCAGTTCTTC. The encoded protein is CASSWALKGAYYNEQFF.

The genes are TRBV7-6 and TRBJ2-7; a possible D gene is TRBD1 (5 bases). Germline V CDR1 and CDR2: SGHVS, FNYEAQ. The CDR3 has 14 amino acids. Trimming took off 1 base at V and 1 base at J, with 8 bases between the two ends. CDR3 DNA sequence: TGTGCCAGCAGCTTAGGCTCAGGGTCCTACGAGCAGTACTTC. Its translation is CASSLGSGSYEQYF. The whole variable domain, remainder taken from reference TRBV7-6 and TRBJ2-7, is GAGVSQSPRYKVTKRGQDVALRCDPISGHVSLYWYRQALGQGPEFLTYFNYEAQQDKSGLPNDRFSAERPEGSISTLTIQRTEQRDSAMYRCASSLGSGSYEQYFGPGTRLTVT.

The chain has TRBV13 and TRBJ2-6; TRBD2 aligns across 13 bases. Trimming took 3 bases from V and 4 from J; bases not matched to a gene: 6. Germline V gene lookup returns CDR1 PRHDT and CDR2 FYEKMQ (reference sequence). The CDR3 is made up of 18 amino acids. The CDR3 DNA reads TGTGCCAGCAGCTTGGGACTAGCGGGGACCCCCGGGGCCAACGTCCTGACTTTC. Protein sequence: CASSLGLAGTPGANVLTF.

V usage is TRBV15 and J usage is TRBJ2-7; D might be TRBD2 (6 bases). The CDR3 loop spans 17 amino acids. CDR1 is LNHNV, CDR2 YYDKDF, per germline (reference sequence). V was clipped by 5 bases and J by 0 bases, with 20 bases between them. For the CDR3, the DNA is TGTGCCACCAGCGGAGGGGCAGCCACCATGAGCTCCTACGAGCAGTACTTC. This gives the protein CATSGGAATMSSYEQYF.

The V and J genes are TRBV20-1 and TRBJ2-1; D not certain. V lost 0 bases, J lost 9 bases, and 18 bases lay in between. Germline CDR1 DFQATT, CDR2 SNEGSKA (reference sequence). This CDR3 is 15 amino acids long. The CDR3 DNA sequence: TGCAGTGCTAGAGATATAGTAGCCCCCCGGTCTGAGCAGTTCTTC. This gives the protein CSARDIVAPRSEQFF.

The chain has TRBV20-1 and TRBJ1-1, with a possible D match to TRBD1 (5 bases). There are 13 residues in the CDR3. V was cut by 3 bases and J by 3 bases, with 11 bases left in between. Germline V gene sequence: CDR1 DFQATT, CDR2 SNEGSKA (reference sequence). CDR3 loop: CSARGRGDTEAFF. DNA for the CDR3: TGCAGTGCTAGGGGTCGGGGGGACACTGAAGCTTTCTTT.

The CDR3 region is CASSPHNSPLHF. The CDR3 DNA is TGTGCCAGCAGTCCCCATAATTCACCCCTCCACTTT. The chain couples TRBV27 to TRBJ1-6; D unresolved. CDR3 length: 12 residues. V lost 5 bases to trimming and J lost 5 bases, with 4 bases between them. The germline gives CDR1 MNHEY, CDR2 SMNVEV (reference sequence).

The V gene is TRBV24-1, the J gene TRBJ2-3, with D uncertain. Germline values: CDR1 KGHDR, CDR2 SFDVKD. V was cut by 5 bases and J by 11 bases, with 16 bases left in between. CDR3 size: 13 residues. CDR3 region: CATSVDERDEQYF. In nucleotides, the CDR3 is TGTGCCACCAGTGTTGACGAACGCGACGAGCAGTATTTT.

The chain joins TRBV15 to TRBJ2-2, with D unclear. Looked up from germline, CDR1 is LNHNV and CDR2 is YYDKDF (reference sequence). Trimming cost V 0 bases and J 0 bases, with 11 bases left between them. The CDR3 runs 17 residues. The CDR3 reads CATSRDLSPTNTGELFF. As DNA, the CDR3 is TGTGCCACCAGCAGAGACCTCTCCCCCACGAACACCGGGGAGCTGTTTTTT.

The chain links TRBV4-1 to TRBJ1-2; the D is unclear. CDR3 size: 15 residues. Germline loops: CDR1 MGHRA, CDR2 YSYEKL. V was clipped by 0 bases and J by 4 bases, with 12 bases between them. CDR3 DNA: TGCGCCAGCAGCCAAGAGCCCTCCGGCAGCTATGGCTACACCTTC. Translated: CASSQEPSGSYGYTF.

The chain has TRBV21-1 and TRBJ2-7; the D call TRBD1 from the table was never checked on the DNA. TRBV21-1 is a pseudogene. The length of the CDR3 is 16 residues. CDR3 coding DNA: TGTGCCAGCAGCAACCAAGGGGGGACAGGGGTCTACGAGCAGTACTTC. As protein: CASSNQGGTGVYEQYF.

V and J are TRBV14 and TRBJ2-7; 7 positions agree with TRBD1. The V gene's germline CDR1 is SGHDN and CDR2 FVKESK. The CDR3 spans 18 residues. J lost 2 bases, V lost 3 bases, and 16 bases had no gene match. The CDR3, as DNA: TGTGCCAGCAGCCACTCCAGATCCGTGGCAGGGGGAACCTACGAGCAGTACTTC. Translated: CASSHSRSVAGGTYEQYF.

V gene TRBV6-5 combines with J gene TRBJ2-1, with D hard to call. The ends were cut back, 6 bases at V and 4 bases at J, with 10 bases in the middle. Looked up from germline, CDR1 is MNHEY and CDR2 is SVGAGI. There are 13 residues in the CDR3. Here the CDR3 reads CASRVSSYNEQFF. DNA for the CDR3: TGTGCCAGCAGGGTCAGCTCTTACAATGAGCAGTTCTTC.

The CDR3, as DNA: TGTGCCAGCAGCTCTAGCGGGGGGGCCAGAGATACGCAGTATTTT. Translation: CASSSSGGARDTQYF. The V call is TRBV7-3, the J call TRBJ2-3; 12 nucleotides agree with TRBD2. This CDR3 has 15 amino acids. Germline trimming cut 4 bases from V and 5 bases from J; bases unmatched to any gene: 4. Per germline, CDR1 SGHTA and CDR2 FQGTGA. Filled out from reference TRBV7-3 and TRBJ2-3, the complete variable domain reads GAGVSQTPSNKVTEKGKYVELRCDPISGHTALYWYRQSLGQGPEFLIYFQGTGAADDSGLPNDRFFAVRPEGSVSTLKIQRTERGDSAVYLCASSSSGGARDTQYFGPGTRLTVL.

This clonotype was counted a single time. CDR3 protein: CASSLLMDTQYF. The CDR3 DNA follows: TGTGCCAGCAGCCTTTTAATGGATACGCAGTATTTT. The V and J genes are TRBV12-3 or TRBV12-4 and TRBJ2-3; D is unclear. The CDR3 has 12 amino acids. V was clipped by 6 bases and J by 6 bases, with 10 bases between them.

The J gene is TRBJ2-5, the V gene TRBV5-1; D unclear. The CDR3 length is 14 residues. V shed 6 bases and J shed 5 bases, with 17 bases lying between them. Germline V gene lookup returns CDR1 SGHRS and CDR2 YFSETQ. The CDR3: CASTSLTGEETQYF. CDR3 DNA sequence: TGCGCCAGCACCTCTCTAACGGGCGAGGAGACCCAGTACTTC.

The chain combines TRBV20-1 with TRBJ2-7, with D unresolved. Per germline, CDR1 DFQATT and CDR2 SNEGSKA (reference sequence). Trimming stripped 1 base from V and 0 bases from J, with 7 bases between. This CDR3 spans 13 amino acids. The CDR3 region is CSARGRSSYEQYF. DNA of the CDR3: TGCAGTGCTAGAGGAAGAAGCTCCTACGAGCAGTACTTC.

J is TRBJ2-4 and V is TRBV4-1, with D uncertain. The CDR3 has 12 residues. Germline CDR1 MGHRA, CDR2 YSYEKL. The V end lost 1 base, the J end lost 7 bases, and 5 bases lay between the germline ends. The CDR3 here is CASSQVGNIQYF. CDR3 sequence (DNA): TGCGCCAGCAGCCAAGTCGGGAACATTCAGTACTTC.

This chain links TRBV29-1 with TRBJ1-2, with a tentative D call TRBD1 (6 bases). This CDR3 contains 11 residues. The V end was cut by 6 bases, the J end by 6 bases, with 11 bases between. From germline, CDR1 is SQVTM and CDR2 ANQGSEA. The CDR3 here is CSVLTGNGYTF. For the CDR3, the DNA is TGCAGCGTCCTCACAGGGAATGGCTACACCTTC.

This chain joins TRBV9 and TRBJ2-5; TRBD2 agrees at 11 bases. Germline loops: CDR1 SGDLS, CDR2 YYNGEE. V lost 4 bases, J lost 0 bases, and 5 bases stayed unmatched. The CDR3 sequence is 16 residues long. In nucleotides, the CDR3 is TGTGCCAGCAGCCCGAGGACTAGCGGGCACCAAGAGACCCAGTACTTC. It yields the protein CASSPRTSGHQETQYF.

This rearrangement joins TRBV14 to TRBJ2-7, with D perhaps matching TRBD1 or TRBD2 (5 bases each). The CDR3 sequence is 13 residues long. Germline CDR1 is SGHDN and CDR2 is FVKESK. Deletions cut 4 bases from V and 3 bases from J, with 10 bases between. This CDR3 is CASSLRGLYEQYF. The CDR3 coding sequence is TGTGCCAGCAGCCTCCGGGGCCTCTACGAGCAGTACTTC.

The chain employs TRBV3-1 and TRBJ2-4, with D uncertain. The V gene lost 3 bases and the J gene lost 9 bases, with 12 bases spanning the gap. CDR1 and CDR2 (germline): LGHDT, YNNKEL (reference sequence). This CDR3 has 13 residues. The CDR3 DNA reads TGTGCCAGCAGCCACAGACCCGACGGCATTCAGTACTTC. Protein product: CASSHRPDGIQYF.

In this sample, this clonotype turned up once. CDR3 sequence reads: CSARDPEGVRSYEQYF. As DNA, the CDR3 is TGCAGTGCTAGAGATCCGGAGGGTGTTCGATCCTACGAGCAGTACTTC. The gene calls are TRBV20-1 and TRBJ2-7; a possible D gene is TRBD2 (6 bases). Between the trimmed V and J ends, which lost 0 bases and 1 base, there was a span of 16 bases. This CDR3 is built from 16 residues. Per germline, CDR1 DFQATT and CDR2 SNEGSKA (reference sequence).

This CDR3 is CASSPENDSPGEETQYF. CDR3 in DNA: TGTGCCAGCTCACCAGAGAACGACAGTCCAGGGGAGGAGACCCAGTACTTC. The rearrangement links TRBV18 to TRBJ2-5; D is perhaps TRBD1 (6 bases). CDR3 length equals 17 residues. V shed 2 bases and J shed 5 bases, with 21 bases lying between them. Germline V CDR1 and CDR2: KGHSH, LQKENI.

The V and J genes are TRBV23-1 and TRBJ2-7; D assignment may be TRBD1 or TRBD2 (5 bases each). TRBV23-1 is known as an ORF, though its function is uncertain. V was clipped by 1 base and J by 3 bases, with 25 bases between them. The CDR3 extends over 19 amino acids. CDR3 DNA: TGCGCCAGCAGTCAATGCCGGTTGGGCGGGCAGGGTAGTCTCTACGAGCAGTACTTC. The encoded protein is CASSQCRLGGQGSLYEQYF.

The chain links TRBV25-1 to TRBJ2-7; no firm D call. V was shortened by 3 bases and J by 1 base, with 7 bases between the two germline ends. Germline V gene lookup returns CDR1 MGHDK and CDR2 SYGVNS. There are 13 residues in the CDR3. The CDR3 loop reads CASSEDGSYEQYF. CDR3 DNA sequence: TGTGCCAGCAGTGAGGATGGTTCCTACGAGCAGTACTTC.